Presented here are 20 T cell receptor beta chains from one specimen sequenced in a study of shared clonotypes between healthy human individuals. Terminally differentiated effector memory CD45RA+ cells were left out of the naive CD8 fraction, which was CD45RO-negative and positively selected for CCR7. Profiling relied on immunoSEQ multiplex PCR, and the TCRdb table lists in-frame clones only, not all of them. Among about 1,800,000 clones listed, approximately 95% were seen once. Material: naive CD8+ T cells sorted from blood. These receptors originate from a man aged 18 to 29 in good health.

This CDR3 reads CASSLWKSYGYTF. CDR3 in DNA: TGTGCCAGCAGCTTGTGGAAGAGCTATGGCTACACCTTC. V gene TRBV11-2 combines with J gene TRBJ1-2; D is uncertain. This CDR3 has 13 amino acids. Germline CDR1 is SGHAT and CDR2 is FQNNGV. V lost 3 bases and J lost 4, with 9 bases in between.

This sequence joins TRBV27 and TRBJ2-6, with D uncertain. V shed 2 bases and J shed 2 bases, with 4 bases lying between them. CDR1 is MNHEY, CDR2 SMNVEV, per germline (reference sequence). This CDR3 spans 14 amino acids. The CDR3 spells CASSLAPGANVLTF. The CDR3 nucleotides read TGTGCCAGCAGTTTAGCGCCTGGGGCCAACGTCCTGACTTTC.

Only one count was recorded for this clone. The V gene is TRBV18, the J gene TRBJ2-5, with D perhaps being TRBD1 or TRBD2 (5 bases each). The CDR3 runs 16 residues. V lost 4 bases and J lost 5, with 20 bases in between. The germline V gene has CDR1 KGHSH and CDR2 LQKENI. The CDR3 loop is CASSRAPGRPSETQYF. CDR3 DNA sequence: TGTGCCAGCTCACGGGCGCCGGGACGGCCTTCGGAGACCCAGTACTTC. Looking up the rest from reference TRBV18 and TRBJ2-5 gives the full variable domain: NAGVMQNPRHLVRRRGQEARLRCSPMKGHSHVYWYRQLPEEGLKFMVYLQKENIIDESGMPKERFSAEFPKEGPSILRIQQVVRGDSAAYFCASSRAPGRPSETQYFGPGTRLLVL.

V gene TRBV4-1 combines with J gene TRBJ2-3, with 10 bases that match TRBD2. CDR3 size: 17 residues. Trimming removed 4 bases from V and 0 bases from J; junction bases left unmatched: 7. Germline assignment: CDR1 MGHRA and CDR2 YSYEKL. CDR3 DNA: TGCGCCAGCAGCCCCACCCTAGCGGGGGACAGCACAGATACGCAGTATTTT. Translated: CASSPTLAGDSTDTQYF.

V usage is TRBV5-4 and J usage is TRBJ2-1, with 12 bases lining up with TRBD2. Germline trimming cut 0 bases from V and 5 bases from J; bases unmatched to any gene: 3. Germline lookup yields CDR1 SGHNT and CDR2 YYREEE (reference sequence). The CDR3 has 16 residues. CDR3 nucleotides: TGTGCCAGCAGCTTGGGCCTAGCGGGGGGGGACAATGAGCAGTTCTTC. It yields the protein CASSLGLAGGDNEQFF.

The V call is TRBV28, the J call TRBJ1-1; D is unresolved. V gave up 3 bases and J gave up 4 bases, with 12 bases separating them. The CDR3 is 14 amino acids. From germline, CDR1 is MDHEN and CDR2 SYDVKM. The CDR3 region has the DNA TGTGCCAGCAGTTTTCCGGGAGGTAGCACTGAAGCTTTCTTT. Its translation is CASSFPGGSTEAFF.

The gene calls are TRBV30 and TRBJ2-3; a possible D gene is TRBD1 (6 bases). Germline V gene lookup returns CDR1 GTSNPN and CDR2 SVGIG (reference sequence). Trimming cost V 3 bases and J 4 bases, with 11 bases left between them. The length of the CDR3 is 13 residues. The CDR3 nucleotides are TGTGCCTGGAGAGGGGGTTTCTCAGATACGCAGTATTTT. It translates to CAWRGGFSDTQYF. The entire variable domain, with the rest obtained from reference TRBV30 and TRBJ2-3, is as follows: SQTIHQWPATLVQPVGSPLSLECTVEGTSNPNLYWYRQAAGRGLQLLFYSVGIGQISSEVPQNLSASRPQDRQFILSSKKLLLSDSGFYLCAWRGGFSDTQYFGPGTRLTVL.

This rearrangement joins TRBV6-5 to TRBJ2-7, with D perhaps TRBD2 (8 bases). The CDR3 has 16 residues. Trimming left V 4 bases short and J 5 bases short, with 21 bases between. Looked up from germline, CDR1 is MNHEY and CDR2 is SVGAGI. As DNA, the CDR3 is TGTGCCAGCAGTTTGTCACCGGGACTAGGGGGCCACGAGCAGTACTTC. It specifies CASSLSPGLGGHEQYF.

To note about this clone: At the DNA level, this CDR3 is encoded by other sequences in the same sample as well. The chain is built from TRBV7-9 and TRBJ1-1; 8 positions match TRBD1. Germline V lookup: CDR1 SEHNR, CDR2 FQNEAQ (reference sequence). This CDR3 contains 15 residues. Trimming at V came to 3 bases and at J to 3 bases, leaving 6 bases not matched to a gene. The chain's CDR3 is CASSFSTGADTEAFF. As DNA, the CDR3 is TGTGCCAGCAGCTTCTCGACAGGGGCAGACACTGAAGCTTTCTTT.

The rearrangement joins TRBV9 to TRBJ2-1, with D maybe TRBD2 (7 bases). Germline V gene data show CDR1 as SGDLS and CDR2 as YYNGEE. The CDR3 has 18 residues. The V gene lost 2 bases and the J gene lost 0 bases, with 18 bases spanning the gap. The CDR3, as DNA: TGTGCCAGCAGCGTCGAAAGGGGAGGGGGGCGCTCCTACAATGAGCAGTTCTTC. Translated: CASSVERGGGRSYNEQFF.

The chain is built from TRBV28 and TRBJ1-3; D may be TRBD1 (5 bases). The germline V gene has CDR1 MDHEN and CDR2 SYDVKM. This CDR3 is 15 amino acids long. The V gene lost 2 bases and the J gene lost 4 bases, with 12 bases spanning the gap. The CDR3 region has the DNA TGTGCCAGCAGTTTAACAGGTACAGCCGGAAACACCATATATTTT. This codes for CASSLTGTAGNTIYF.

The chain employs TRBV30 and TRBJ2-2, with D unclear. The germline CDR1 and CDR2 sequences are GTSNPN and SVGIG (reference sequence). This CDR3 has 13 amino acids. V lost 2 bases and J lost 1, with 5 bases in between. CDR3 sequence: CAWSLVNTGELFF. DNA for the CDR3: TGTGCCTGGAGTCTAGTGAACACCGGGGAGCTGTTTTTT.

This clone was recorded only once. The chain carries TRBV13 and TRBJ2-5; maybe TRBD2 (5 bases). Between the trimmed V and J ends, which lost 5 bases and 3 bases, there was a span of 13 bases. CDR3 length: 14 amino acids. The V gene's germline CDR1 is PRHDT and CDR2 FYEKMQ (reference sequence). The CDR3 nucleotides read TGTGCCAGCAGCCCTTCGACTACCGAAGAGACCCAGTACTTC. Its translation is CASSPSTTEETQYF.

This chain joins TRBV6-1 and TRBJ2-7; D is uncertain. Germline V gene data show CDR1 as MNHNS and CDR2 as SASEGT. The CDR3 spans 15 residues. Trimming shortened V by 4 bases and J by 5 bases, and 18 bases separated the two germline ends. CDR3 sequence reads: CASSGRSVYDHEQYF. In DNA form, the CDR3 reads TGTGCCAGCAGTGGACGTAGTGTGTACGATCACGAGCAGTACTTC.

This chain links TRBV4-1 with TRBJ2-2, with 8 bases matching TRBD2. CDR3 length: 18 residues. Germline V gene sequence: CDR1 MGHRA, CDR2 YSYEKL. Trimming removed 1 base from V and 1 base from J; junction bases left unmatched: 8. CDR3 coding DNA: TGCGCCAGCAGCCAAGGAAGTGGGCTAGCGGGGAACACCGGGGAGCTGTTTTTT. This codes for CASSQGSGLAGNTGELFF.

This sequence joins TRBV28 and TRBJ2-3; maybe TRBD1 (6 bases). Between the trimmed V and J ends, which lost 7 bases and 6 bases, there was a span of 14 bases. From germline, CDR1 is MDHEN and CDR2 SYDVKM. The CDR3 is 13 residues long. CDR3 nucleotide sequence: TGTGCCAGCACCCTGACAGGTACGGATACGCAGTATTTT. Residues: CASTLTGTDTQYF.

Only one count was recorded for this clone. Other DNA sequences in this sample translate to the same CDR3. The gene calls are TRBV28 and TRBJ2-7; TRBD1 might be the D (5 bases). V was pared by 3 bases and J by 4 bases, with 10 bases between. The CDR3 is 13 amino acids. In germline, CDR1 is MDHEN, CDR2 SYDVKM. CDR3: CASSFGQGYEQYF. CDR3 sequence (DNA): TGTGCCAGCAGTTTCGGCCAGGGATACGAGCAGTACTTC. The variable domain in full, completed from reference TRBV28 and TRBJ2-7, reads DVKVTQSSRYLVKRTGEKVFLECVQDMDHENMFWYRQDPGLGLRLIYFSYDVKMKEKGDIPEGYSVSREKKERFSLILESASTNQTSMYLCASSFGQGYEQYFGPGTRLTVT.

The chain recombines TRBV30 with TRBJ2-3; TRBD2 agrees at 7 bases. This CDR3 has 15 residues. Trimming cost V 1 base and J 2 bases; bases outside gene matches: 6. Germline V gene data show CDR1 as GTSNPN and CDR2 as SVGIG (reference sequence). The CDR3: CAWSELAGNTDTQYF. CDR3 DNA: TGTGCCTGGAGTGAATTAGCGGGTAACACAGATACGCAGTATTTT.

The CDR3 spells CASSLWTGLTFPNTEAFF. In DNA, the CDR3 is TGTGCCAGCAGCTTATGGACAGGCCTTACCTTTCCGAACACTGAAGCTTTCTTT. V usage is TRBV11-2 and J usage is TRBJ1-1, with TRBD1 identical over 7 bases. V lost 2 bases and J lost 1; bases outside the gene matches: 13. This CDR3 is built from 18 residues. Germline-derived CDR1 and CDR2 are SGHAT and FQNNGV.

The J gene is TRBJ2-1, the V gene TRBV7-9, with 10 positions matching TRBD1. The CDR3 runs to 17 residues. J lost 1 base, V lost 4 bases, and 7 bases had no gene match. CDR1 and CDR2 from the germline V gene are SEHNR and FQNEAQ (reference sequence). The CDR3, as DNA: TGTGCCAGCAGCTCCTTCGGGGACAGGGGATCCTACAATGAGCAGTTCTTC. This gives the protein CASSSFGDRGSYNEQFF.